This is a list of T cell receptor beta chains from one sample in a study of Tregs in tolerant kidney transplant recipients. The repertoire was sequenced with immunoSEQ multiplex PCR; TCRdb's copy has only in-frame clones and lacks some. The sample has about 21,000 clones; less than 70% are singletons. These receptors have no identified antigens. The sequenced sample consisted of Tregs from blood cultured with allogeneic cells. These receptors were obtained from a human donor in good health. The CDR3 runs from the conserved cysteine through the conserved F or W. Fields, in order: V gene, D gene, clone size, J gene, CDR3 protein, CDR3 DNA. D genes are given only for firm matches. The size field is filled for only some rows; it gives once, few, many or a size class.

v_call: TRBV9
d_call: -
clone_size: -
j_call: TRBJ2-1
cdr3_aa: CASSAAALVSPYNEQFF
cdr3_nt: TGTGCCAGCAGCGCCGCCGCCCTGGTCAGCCCCTACAATGAGCAGTTCTTC

v_call: TRBV2
d_call: -
clone_size: -
j_call: TRBJ2-3
cdr3_aa: CASKSADISTDTQYF
cdr3_nt: TGTGCCAGCAAGTCGGCGGACATTAGCACAGATACGCAGTATTTT

v_call: TRBV25-1
d_call: TRBD1
clone_size: -
j_call: TRBJ1-5
cdr3_aa: CASQHEGAGNQPQHF
cdr3_nt: TGTGCCAGCCAACACGAGGGGGCAGGCAATCAGCCCCAGCATTTT

v_call: TRBV7-9
d_call: -
clone_size: -
j_call: TRBJ1-4
cdr3_aa: CASSPGRTNEKLFF
cdr3_nt: TGTGCCAGCAGCCCGGGACGGACGAATGAAAAACTGTTTTTT

v_call: TRBV5-6
d_call: -
clone_size: -
j_call: TRBJ2-7
cdr3_aa: CASSLLGVWGQTYEQYF
cdr3_nt: TGTGCCAGCAGCTTGCTGGGAGTTTGGGGTCAGACCTACGAGCAGTACTTC

v_call: TRBV10-3
d_call: TRBD1
clone_size: -
j_call: TRBJ1-6
cdr3_aa: CAISPGQGFYNSPLHF
cdr3_nt: TGTGCCATCAGCCCGGGACAGGGGTTCTATAATTCACCCCTCCACTTT

v_call: TRBV5-1
d_call: -
clone_size: once
j_call: TRBJ2-3
cdr3_aa: CASSIGDATTQYF
cdr3_nt: TGCGCCAGCAGTATAGGAGACGCAACTACGCAGTATTTT

v_call: TRBV29-1
d_call: -
clone_size: -
j_call: TRBJ2-3
cdr3_aa: CSVVQRASTDTQYF
cdr3_nt: TGCAGCGTTGTACAGCGCGCTAGCACAGATACGCAGTATTTT

v_call: TRBV10-3
d_call: -
clone_size: -
j_call: TRBJ2-5
cdr3_aa: CASSWYQETQYF
cdr3_nt: TGTGCTTCCTCTTGGTACCAAGAGACCCAGTACTTC

v_call: TRBV7-2
d_call: -
clone_size: -
j_call: TRBJ2-3
cdr3_aa: CASSLDSSTDTQYF
cdr3_nt: TGTGCCAGCAGCTTGGACAGTAGCACAGATACGCAGTATTTT

v_call: TRBV6-1
d_call: TRBD2
clone_size: -
j_call: TRBJ2-1
cdr3_aa: CASTVGTSSYNEQFF
cdr3_nt: TGTGCCAGCACCGTGGGGACTAGCTCCTACAATGAGCAGTTCTTC

v_call: TRBV6-6
d_call: -
clone_size: -
j_call: TRBJ1-6
cdr3_aa: CASTPGSPGNSPLHF
cdr3_nt: TGTGCCAGCACACCCGGGTCCCCCGGGAATTCACCCCTCCACTTT

v_call: TRBV2
d_call: -
clone_size: -
j_call: TRBJ2-3
cdr3_aa: CASRDLSTATDTQYF
cdr3_nt: TGTGCCAGCAGAGACTTGTCGACAGCCACAGATACGCAGTATTTT

v_call: TRBV12-2
d_call: -
clone_size: -
j_call: TRBJ1-1
cdr3_aa: CASRLTGTDTEAFF
cdr3_nt: TGTGCAAGTCGCTTAACAGGAACCGACACTGAAGCTTTCTTT

v_call: TRBV7-2
d_call: -
clone_size: -
j_call: TRBJ2-2
cdr3_aa: CASSPQNTGELFF
cdr3_nt: TGTGCCAGCAGCCCACAGAACACCGGGGAGCTGTTTTTT

v_call: TRBV18
d_call: -
clone_size: -
j_call: TRBJ2-5
cdr3_aa: CASSQQVQETQYF
cdr3_nt: TGTGCCAGCTCACAACAGGTGCAAGAGACCCAGTACTTC

v_call: TRBV5-4
d_call: TRBD2
clone_size: -
j_call: TRBJ2-3
cdr3_aa: CASSLSGGGTDTQYF
cdr3_nt: TGTGCCAGCAGCTTGAGTGGGGGGGGCACAGATACGCAGTATTTT

v_call: TRBV5-1
d_call: TRBD1
clone_size: few
j_call: TRBJ2-7
cdr3_aa: CASSATGTGSSYEQYF
cdr3_nt: TGCGCCAGCAGCGCCACCGGGACAGGGAGCTCCTACGAGCAGTACTTC

v_call: TRBV7-9
d_call: -
clone_size: -
j_call: TRBJ2-2
cdr3_aa: CASSLTGNTGELFF
cdr3_nt: TGTGCCAGCAGCTTAACCGGGAACACCGGGGAGCTGTTTTTT

v_call: TRBV7-2
d_call: -
clone_size: -
j_call: TRBJ1-2
cdr3_aa: CASSSESYGYTF
cdr3_nt: TGTGCCAGCAGTTCAGAATCCTATGGCTACACCTTC

v_call: TRBV5-1
d_call: -
clone_size: -
j_call: TRBJ1-2
cdr3_aa: CASSLVRPVEGYTF
cdr3_nt: TGCGCCAGCAGCTTGGTGAGGCCCGTGGAAGGCTACACCTTC

v_call: TRBV6-1
d_call: -
clone_size: -
j_call: TRBJ1-2
cdr3_aa: CASSQDSNYGYTF
cdr3_nt: TGTGCCAGCAGTCAGGACAGTAACTATGGCTACACCTTC

v_call: TRBV11-1
d_call: -
clone_size: once
j_call: TRBJ2-2
cdr3_aa: CASSVQLANTGELFF
cdr3_nt: TGTGCCAGCAGCGTCCAACTCGCGAACACCGGGGAGCTGTTTTTT

v_call: TRBV9
d_call: -
clone_size: -
j_call: TRBJ1-2
cdr3_aa: CASSTRGMTGGYTF
cdr3_nt: TGTGCCAGCAGCACCCGTGGAATGACAGGCGGCTACACCTTC

v_call: TRBV6-1
d_call: TRBD1
clone_size: few
j_call: TRBJ1-3
cdr3_aa: CATEDRARGNTIYF
cdr3_nt: TGTGCCACCGAGGACAGGGCGCGTGGAAACACCATATATTTT

v_call: TRBV6-6
d_call: -
clone_size: -
j_call: TRBJ1-2
cdr3_aa: CASRRGYGYTF
cdr3_nt: TGTGCCAGCAGGAGAGGCTATGGCTACACCTTC

v_call: TRBV29-1
d_call: TRBD1
clone_size: -
j_call: TRBJ2-1
cdr3_aa: CSVGDSFYNEQFF
cdr3_nt: TGCAGCGTTGGGGACAGTTTCTACAATGAGCAGTTCTTC

v_call: TRBV4-1
d_call: -
clone_size: -
j_call: TRBJ1-3
cdr3_aa: CASSPMAGLNTIYF
cdr3_nt: TGCGCCAGCAGCCCTATGGCAGGGTTGAACACCATATATTTT

v_call: TRBV6-5
d_call: -
clone_size: once
j_call: TRBJ2-4
cdr3_aa: CASSYSVFKNIQYF
cdr3_nt: TGTGCCAGCAGTTACTCGGTGTTCAAAAACATTCAGTACTTC

v_call: TRBV7-2
d_call: TRBD1
clone_size: once
j_call: TRBJ2-7
cdr3_aa: CASSLSTGVSYEQYF
cdr3_nt: TGTGCCAGCAGCTTATCGACAGGGGTTTCCTACGAGCAGTACTTC

v_call: TRBV15
d_call: -
clone_size: -
j_call: TRBJ1-3
cdr3_aa: CATSRTGIFAGNTIYF
cdr3_nt: TGTGCCACCAGCAGAACAGGGATTTTTGCTGGAAACACCATATATTTT

v_call: TRBV7-9
d_call: TRBD2
clone_size: medium-sized
j_call: TRBJ2-5
cdr3_aa: CASSLGLAGKERETQYF
cdr3_nt: TGTGCCAGCAGCCTGGGACTAGCGGGAAAGGAAAGAGAGACCCAGTACTTC

v_call: TRBV12-5
d_call: TRBD1
clone_size: -
j_call: TRBJ1-5
cdr3_aa: CASGLVLVTGGEQPQHF
cdr3_nt: TGTGCTAGTGGTTTGGTACTCGTCACAGGGGGTGAACAGCCCCAGCATTTT

v_call: TRBV5-1
d_call: -
clone_size: -
j_call: TRBJ2-7
cdr3_aa: CASSLAGGRALYEQYF
cdr3_nt: TGCGCCAGCAGCTTGGCGGGGGGCCGGGCTCTCTACGAGCAGTACTTC

v_call: TRBV11-2
d_call: TRBD2
clone_size: -
j_call: TRBJ2-3
cdr3_aa: CASSLGTSPGTDTQYF
cdr3_nt: TGTGCCAGCAGCTTAGGGACTAGCCCAGGGACAGATACGCAGTATTTT

v_call: TRBV20-1
d_call: TRBD1
clone_size: few
j_call: TRBJ1-2
cdr3_aa: CSPDRVGYTF
cdr3_nt: TGCAGTCCAGACAGGGTTGGCTACACCTTC

v_call: TRBV5-1
d_call: TRBD2
clone_size: -
j_call: TRBJ2-2
cdr3_aa: CASSPRSGGPNTGELFF
cdr3_nt: TGCGCCAGCAGCCCCCGTAGCGGGGGTCCGAACACCGGGGAGCTGTTTTTT

v_call: TRBV6-6
d_call: -
clone_size: -
j_call: TRBJ2-2
cdr3_aa: CASFSNRELFF
cdr3_nt: TGTGCCAGCTTCTCCAACAGGGAGCTGTTTTTT

v_call: TRBV30
d_call: -
clone_size: -
j_call: TRBJ2-7
cdr3_aa: CAWSVYPLSYEQYF
cdr3_nt: TGTGCCTGGAGTGTATACCCTCTCTCCTACGAGCAGTACTTC

v_call: TRBV30
d_call: -
clone_size: -
j_call: TRBJ2-7
cdr3_aa: CAWSLFYEQSF
cdr3_nt: TGTGCCTGGAGTTTGTTCTACGAGCAGTCCTTC

v_call: TRBV7-2
d_call: TRBD2
clone_size: -
j_call: TRBJ2-1
cdr3_aa: CASSLVSSGTSYNEQFF
cdr3_nt: TGTGCCAGCAGCTTAGTTTCTAGCGGCACATCCTACAATGAGCAGTTCTTC

v_call: TRBV5-1
d_call: -
clone_size: -
j_call: TRBJ2-7
cdr3_aa: CASSLPSSNEQYF
cdr3_nt: TGCGCCAGCAGCTTGCCTAGCTCGAACGAGCAGTACTTC

v_call: TRBV19
d_call: -
clone_size: -
j_call: TRBJ1-2
cdr3_aa: CASSIRFGGSYGYTF
cdr3_nt: TGTGCCAGTAGTATAAGGTTCGGGGGGTCCTATGGCTACACCTTC

v_call: TRBV15
d_call: -
clone_size: -
j_call: TRBJ1-1
cdr3_aa: CATNPQPHQNTEAFF
cdr3_nt: TGTGCCACCAACCCTCAACCTCACCAGAACACTGAAGCTTTCTTT

v_call: TRBV6-6
d_call: TRBD2
clone_size: few
j_call: TRBJ2-2
cdr3_aa: CASRDASGTGTGELFF
cdr3_nt: TGTGCCAGCAGGGATGCTAGCGGGACGGGCACCGGGGAGCTGTTTTTT

v_call: TRBV19
d_call: TRBD1
clone_size: -
j_call: TRBJ1-1
cdr3_aa: CASSIWTGGNTEAFF
cdr3_nt: TGTGCCAGTAGTATCTGGACAGGGGGTAACACTGAAGCTTTCTTT

v_call: TRBV7-2
d_call: TRBD2
clone_size: -
j_call: TRBJ2-7
cdr3_aa: CASSSGLAYEQYF
cdr3_nt: TGTGCCAGCAGCTCGGGACTAGCCTACGAGCAGTACTTC

v_call: TRBV5-1
d_call: -
clone_size: -
j_call: TRBJ2-7
cdr3_aa: CASSLGRGKPTYEQYF
cdr3_nt: TGCGCCAGCAGCTTGGGTCGGGGAAAACCAACCTACGAGCAGTACTTC

v_call: TRBV10-3
d_call: TRBD2
clone_size: -
j_call: TRBJ2-5
cdr3_aa: CAISEAGGETQYF
cdr3_nt: TGTGCCATCAGTGAAGCGGGGGGTGAGACCCAGTACTTC

v_call: TRBV7-8
d_call: -
clone_size: -
j_call: TRBJ2-1
cdr3_aa: CASSLAPGGIPYNEQFF
cdr3_nt: TGTGCCAGCAGCTTAGCCCCCGGTGGTATTCCCTACAATGAGCAGTTCTTC

v_call: TRBV15
d_call: -
clone_size: -
j_call: TRBJ1-5
cdr3_aa: CATNPGGRGGQPQHF
cdr3_nt: TGTGCCACCAACCCCGGAGGAAGGGGCGGTCAGCCCCAGCATTTT